The T cell receptor (beta chain) under discussion was sequenced for a study of shared clonotypes between healthy human individuals. The study's findings and limits: Naive subsets generally had larger estimated richness than memory subsets. Several donors shared roughly 5% of their naive CD4 clonotypes.

Trimming removed 2 bases from V and 0 bases from J; junction bases left unmatched: 6. Germline lookup yields CDR1 SGHVS and CDR2 FQNEAQ. The CDR3 is made up of 16 amino acids. Comments on this clone: What it binds is unknown.

The study ran the assay at deep level. Sequencing was performed with immunoSEQ multiplex PCR; in TCRdb, only in-frame clones are kept and a portion is missing. Among about 820,000 clones listed, around 93% were seen once. Naive CD8 cells lacked CD45RO, underwent positive selection for CCR7 and left out terminally differentiated effector memory CD45RA+ cells. V gene TRBV7-8 combines with J gene TRBJ2-7, with 8 positions matching TRBD2. This receptor was identified in a man aged 25-45 years in good health. The sample consisted of naive CD8+ T cells sorted from blood. DNA for the CDR3: TGTGCCAGCAGCTTAAGTGCGAGCGGGAGCTCCTACGAGCAGTACTTC. Translating it yields CASSLSASGSSYEQYF.